This T cell receptor (beta chain) came from a study of OX40 agonist ivuxolimab in advanced cancers. On the study more broadly: Cohort: 65% to 90% men, mean age approximately 64, aged about 20 to 80. Study-level results: Expanded clones were, on average, more numerous in CD8+ T cells than in CD4+.

Repertoires were generated with immunoSEQ multiplex PCR, while TCRdb's copy carries only in-frame clones and drops some. The table lists some 60,000 clones, about 89% of them singletons, with approximately 19% in the top ten. V lost 6 bases, J lost 0 bases, and 8 bases stayed unmatched. There are 15 residues in the CDR3. Germline lookup yields CDR1 SGHVS and CDR2 FQNEAQ. Turning to this clone: Its specificity is unknown.

V usage is TRBV7-8 and J usage is TRBJ2-7, with TRBD1 identical over 7 bases. Sequencing used CD4+ or CD8+ T cells sorted from blood, obtained in a trial of the OX40 agonist ivuxolimab. The clonotype comes from an adult with an advanced solid tumor such as melanoma, head and neck, liver or kidney cancer. The CDR3 protein is CASRAQQGPSYEQYF. The DNA for the CDR3 is TGTGCCAGCAGAGCCCAACAGGGGCCCTCCTACGAGCAGTACTTC.